Listed below are T cell receptor beta chains from one sample, sequenced in a study of T-cell memory formation after mild COVID-19. TCRdb ran MiXCR on the 5' RACE reads and lists one entry per CDR3 protein. The data show hundreds of thousands of distinct CDR3 sequences, roughly 20% seen once. Sequenced input: PBMCs or a T cell subset sorted from them (not recorded which). Receptors originate from an adult woman who had mild COVID-19 (a few samples of this study predate the infection). Cell type and time point are not known. Both conserved end residues are part of each CDR3. D genes are given only for firm matches. Clone sizes are given selectively: once, few, many, or a class where the clone is expanded.

TRBD2	TRBJ2-7	.	TRBV27	CASSFVRLAGYEQYF	TGTGCCAGCAGTTTCGTCCGACTAGCGGGTTACGAGCAGTACTTC
.	TRBJ1-5	.	TRBV12-3/TRBV12-4	CASSLMGRSQPQHF	TGTGCCAGCAGTTTGATGGGGCGGTCCCAGCCCCAGCATTTT
.	TRBJ2-7	.	TRBV29-1	CSVDEGPYEQYF	TGCAGCGTTGACGAGGGACCCTACGAGCAGTACTTC
TRBD1	TRBJ1-5	.	TRBV20-1	CSASDRGPNQPQHF	TGCAGTGCTTCGGACAGGGGGCCAAATCAGCCCCAGCATTTT
.	TRBJ2-1	.	TRBV30	CAWSVWGDRDDEQFF	TGTGCCTGGAGTGTCTGGGGGGATCGGGACGATGAGCAGTTCTTC
.	TRBJ2-5	many	TRBV7-6	CASSPHQETQYF	TGTGCCAGCAGCCCCCACCAAGAGACCCAGTACTTC
.	TRBJ2-3	few	TRBV19	CASSVPGSPREDTQYF	TGTGCCAGTAGTGTCCCCGGTTCGCCAAGGGAAGATACGCAGTATTTT
TRBD1	TRBJ1-6	few	TRBV20-1	CSTSRTGNSPLHF	TGCAGTACCTCGAGGACAGGCAATTCACCCCTCCACTTT
TRBD2	TRBJ2-1	few	TRBV10-3	CATERWTSGGANEQFF	TGTGCCACCGAAAGATGGACTAGCGGGGGGGCCAATGAGCAGTTCTTC
.	TRBJ2-7	few	TRBV14	CASSSLPGADYEQYF	TGTGCCAGCAGCTCCCTACCGGGAGCGGACTACGAGCAGTACTTC
.	TRBJ2-7	few	TRBV5-1	CASSPATYEQYF	TGTGCCAGCAGCCCTGCAACCTACGAGCAGTACTTC
TRBD1	TRBJ1-2	.	TRBV6-6	CASSFRTGGSYGYTF	TGTGCCAGCAGTTTCCGGACAGGGGGGTCGTATGGCTACACCTTC
.	TRBJ1-1	.	TRBV20-1	CSARVERDTEAFF	TGCAGTGCTAGGGTGGAGAGGGACACTGAAGCTTTCTTT
TRBD2	TRBJ2-1	.	TRBV7-8	CASSLLAGGRDEQFF	TGTGCCAGCAGCTTACTAGCGGGGGGTCGGGATGAGCAGTTCTTC
.	TRBJ2-7	.	TRBV5-1	CASSSGSGSYEQYF	TGCGCCAGCAGCAGTGGGTCGGGGAGCTACGAGCAGTACTTC
.	TRBJ2-7	.	TRBV4-2	CASSQVGGGVKDYEQYF	TGTGCCAGCAGCCAAGTCGGTGGCGGGGTCAAGGACTACGAGCAGTACTTC
TRBD1	TRBJ1-3	.	TRBV10-3	CAITGTGPGASGNTIYF	TGTGCCATAACCGGGACAGGCCCAGGGGCCTCTGGAAACACCATATATTTT
.	TRBJ2-7	.	TRBV7-2	CASSLAGAVYEQYF	TGTGCCAGCAGCTTAGCCGGAGCGGTCTACGAGCAGTACTTC
.	TRBJ1-5	.	TRBV20-1	CSARDRSRATNQPQHF	TGCAGTGCTAGAGATCGCTCCCGGGCCACCAATCAGCCCCAGCATTTT
.	TRBJ2-7	.	TRBV15	CATSRDGGSLEQYF	TGTGCCACCAGCAGAGATGGAGGGTCTCTCGAGCAGTACTTC
.	TRBJ2-2	.	TRBV7-3	CASSFDRFNTGELFF	TGTGCCAGCAGCTTCGACAGATTCAACACCGGGGAGCTGTTTTTT
TRBD2	TRBJ2-7	.	TRBV13	CASSFKSSGGSEQYF	TGTGCCAGCAGCTTTAAGTCTAGCGGGGGGAGCGAGCAGTACTTC
.	TRBJ2-7	few	TRBV19	CASSRQGSSQEQYF	TGTGCCAGTAGTAGGCAGGGGTCCAGCCAGGAGCAGTACTTC
.	TRBJ2-2	.	TRBV5-1	CASSFRSSGVDTGELFF	TGCGCCAGCAGCTTTCGATCCTCCGGGGTTGACACCGGGGAGCTGTTTTTT
TRBD2	TRBJ2-1	.	TRBV11-2	CASSSGLAPNEQFF	TGTGCCAGCAGCTCGGGACTAGCCCCCAATGAGCAGTTCTTC
TRBD2	TRBJ2-3	few	TRBV25-1	CASSAPVAGCFCTDTQYF	TGTGCCAGCAGTGCCCCGGTAGCGGGATGTTTCTGCACAGATACGCAGTATTTT
.	TRBJ2-3	.	TRBV2	CASSVEKRSTDTQYF	TGTGCCAGCAGTGTCGAGAAAAGAAGCACAGATACGCAGTATTTT
.	TRBJ2-7	few	TRBV10-3	CAIGQTASYEQYF	TGTGCCATCGGTCAAACGGCGTCCTACGAGCAGTACTTC
TRBD1	TRBJ2-3	.	TRBV2	CASSDSGGIDTQYF	TGTGCCAGCAGTGATTCAGGGGGTATAGATACGCAGTATTTT
TRBD2	TRBJ2-5	many	TRBV4-1	CASSQGGGNWETQYF	TGCGCCAGCAGCCAAGGCGGGGGGAATTGGGAGACCCAGTACTTC
.	TRBJ1-1	.	TRBV20-1	CSAKDRKVNTEAFF	TGCAGTGCCAAAGACAGGAAGGTGAACACTGAAGCTTTCTTT
TRBD2	TRBJ2-1	many	TRBV10-3	CATGLAGGLHNEQFF	TGTGCCACGGGACTAGCGGGCGGGTTGCACAATGAGCAGTTCTTC
.	TRBJ1-1	few	TRBV7-2	CASSLTGWGNTEAFF	TGTGCCAGCAGCTTGACAGGTTGGGGTAACACTGAAGCTTTCTTT
TRBD1	TRBJ2-7	.	TRBV2	CASSDAQGARREQYF	TGTGCCAGCAGTGATGCCCAGGGGGCGCGTCGGGAGCAGTACTTC
.	TRBJ1-1	.	TRBV15	CATSRGAGYTEAFF	TGTGCCACCAGCAGAGGGGCAGGGTACACTGAAGCTTTCTTT
.	TRBJ1-1	few	TRBV3-1	CASSLRQYGAFF	TGTGCCAGCAGTCTAAGACAATACGGAGCTTTCTTT
.	TRBJ2-5	.	TRBV7-8	CASSLPAGRETQYF	TGTGCCAGCAGCTTGCCGGCCGGTCGGGAGACCCAGTACTTC
.	TRBJ1-1	.	TRBV10-3	CAISPQGPRAEAFF	TGTGCCATCAGCCCTCAGGGGCCCCGGGCTGAAGCTTTCTTT
TRBD2	TRBJ2-3	few	TRBV5-5	CASSPLGSGVTDTQYF	TGTGCCAGCAGCCCCCTGGGTAGCGGGGTTACAGATACGCAGTATTTT
.	TRBJ1-6	few	TRBV4-1	CASSPDRSSYNSPLHF	TGCGCCAGCAGCCCCGACAGGAGCTCCTATAATTCACCCCTCCACTTT
.	TRBJ2-1	few	TRBV20-1	CSSGSSSYNEQFF	TGCAGTTCTGGTTCGAGCTCCTACAATGAGCAGTTCTTC
TRBD1	TRBJ2-5	many	TRBV6-5	CASSYGTDQETQYF	TGTGCCAGCAGTTACGGGACAGACCAAGAGACCCAGTACTTC
.	TRBJ2-7	few	TRBV11-3	CASSFLGGDQYEQYF	TGTGCCAGCAGCTTTTTGGGCGGGGACCAATACGAGCAGTACTTC
.	TRBJ2-1	few	TRBV24-1	CATEGRRYNEQFF	TGTGCCACCGAGGGGAGGCGTTACAATGAGCAGTTCTTC
.	TRBJ2-5	many	TRBV12-3/TRBV12-4	CASSFPLGETQYF	TGTGCCAGCAGTTTTCCCTTAGGGGAGACCCAGTACTTC
.	TRBJ2-7	.	TRBV7-9	CASSPGYGADEQYF	TGTGCCAGCAGCCCCGGCTATGGGGCGGACGAGCAGTACTTC
TRBD2	TRBJ2-1	few	TRBV6-2/TRBV6-3	CASESTRSGGYNEQFF	TGTGCCAGCGAATCTACCCGTAGCGGGGGTTACAATGAGCAGTTCTTC
.	TRBJ1-1	.	TRBV7-6	CASSAEVPEAFF	TGTGCCAGCAGCGCAGAGGTACCTGAAGCTTTCTTT
TRBD1	TRBJ2-1	.	TRBV7-9	CASSGDRNEQFF	TGTGCCAGCAGCGGGGACAGAAATGAGCAGTTCTTC
.	TRBJ2-7	.	TRBV6-2/TRBV6-3	CASSYKGYEQYF	TGTGCCAGCAGTTACAAAGGTTACGAGCAGTACTTC
.	TRBJ1-1	.	TRBV6-5	CASSYLDVSGLFTEAFF	TGTGCCAGCAGTTACCTAGACGTCTCCGGGTTGTTCACTGAAGCTTTCTTT
.	TRBJ2-7	few	TRBV9	CASSVGGAGAEQYF	TGTGCCAGCAGCGTAGGAGGGGCAGGGGCCGAGCAGTACTTC
.	TRBJ2-3	few	TRBV29-1	CSAQQGYSTDTQYF	TGCAGCGCACAACAAGGGTATAGCACAGATACGCAGTATTTT
TRBD2	TRBJ2-5	.	TRBV7-9	CASSLGLAGAKETQYF	TGTGCCAGCAGCTTGGGACTAGCGGGAGCCAAAGAGACCCAGTACTTC
TRBD2	TRBJ2-3	.	TRBV30	CAWRIAGGTDTQYF	TGTGCCTGGAGGATAGCGGGGGGCACAGATACGCAGTATTTT
TRBD1	TRBJ2-7	few	TRBV5-1	CASSLGDRDSYEQYF	TGCGCCAGCAGCTTGGGGGACCGGGACAGCTACGAGCAGTACTTC
TRBD1	TRBJ2-5	.	TRBV29-1	CSSRQGGYQETQYF	TGCAGCTCACGACAGGGCGGGTACCAAGAGACCCAGTACTTC
.	TRBJ2-1	.	TRBV5-6	CASSLAPDRLNEQFF	TGTGCCAGCAGCTTGGCGCCCGACAGACTCAATGAGCAGTTCTTC
.	TRBJ2-2	.	TRBV9	CASSVVESNTGELFF	TGTGCCAGCAGCGTAGTAGAGTCTAACACCGGGGAGCTGTTTTTT